This TCR beta chain was sequenced for a study of glioma-infiltrating T cells after dendritic cell vaccination. Germline CDR1 MGHRA, CDR2 YSYEKL. The CDR3 spans 19 residues. The V and J ends lost 5 bases and 1 base respectively, with 24 bases between them. TCRdb's table, derived via immunoSEQ multiplex PCR, lists solely in-frame clones and lacks some. Here the sample spans 100,000 or so clones, about nine tenths being singletons. This chain uses TRBV4-1 with TRBJ1-3; D gene ambiguous. This TCR was sampled from a human donor with glioblastoma. Material: blood, obtained before dendritic cell vaccination. Written as DNA, the CDR3 is TGCGCCAGCAGCTTAGCTACCGCCAGTCAGTCTTTATCTGGAAACACCATATATTTT. Translation gives CASSLATASQSLSGNTIYF.